These 15 T cell receptor beta chains were all obtained from the same sample, sequenced in a study of CD8 T cells in ankylosing spondylitis. Study findings and constraints: Blood from ankylosing spondylitis patients appeared to carry a characteristic roughly eight-variant TCR beta motif.

MiXCR was run by TCRdb on the 5' RACE reads, yielding one entry per CDR3 protein. The table has fewer than 400,000 distinct CDR3 sequences, 6.5% to 10% seen once. The antigens these receptors bind are not known. The sample comprised blood, either unsorted or a sorted T cell fraction (not recorded which). The source is a male donor with ankylosing spondylitis.

This clonotype was counted between two and nine times. The genes are TRBV19 and TRBJ1-1; D is unresolved. Trimming stripped 7 bases from V and 4 bases from J, with 16 bases between. Germline CDR1 and CDR2: LNHDA and SQIVND (reference sequence). The length of the CDR3 is 14 residues. CDR3 bases: TGTGCCAGTAATCGTGAATGGGGAGTCACTGAAGCTTTCTTT. This gives the protein CASNREWGVTEAFF.

The chain has TRBV2 and TRBJ1-1; 7 nucleotides line up with TRBD1. V lost 10 bases, J lost 1 base, and 6 bases stayed unmatched. The CDR3 has 13 residues. From germline, CDR1 is SNHLY and CDR2 FYNNEI. CDR3 region: CATQGPENTEAFF. The CDR3 coding sequence is TGTGCCACACAGGGGCCAGAGAACACTGAAGCTTTCTTT.

Many counts were recorded for this clonotype. V gene TRBV29-1 combines with J gene TRBJ2-7, with 7 nucleotides matching TRBD2. V trimming: 5 bases; J trimming: 3 bases; junction bases outside the gene matches: 4. The CDR3 covers 12 residues. The germline V gene has CDR1 SQVTM and CDR2 ANQGSEA. The CDR3 sequence is CSVIGGSYEQYF. In DNA form, the CDR3 reads TGCAGCGTTATAGGCGGGAGCTACGAGCAGTACTTC.

This clonotype was picked up a small number of times. The chain uses TRBV11-2 and TRBJ2-7; 13 nucleotides agree with TRBD2. The V segment lost 8 bases and the J segment 0 bases; nucleotides outside the gene matches: 10. CDR1 and CDR2 (germline): SGHAT, FQNNGV. The CDR3 sequence is 17 residues long. The CDR3 nucleotides are TGTGCCAGCTCAAGGACTAGCGGGAGCGGAGCCTCCTACGAGCAGTACTTC. It is translated as CASSRTSGSGASYEQYF.

This clonotype was found a few times. This chain connects TRBV5-1 to TRBJ2-2; weak D call: TRBD2 (5 bases). The CDR3 is made up of 15 amino acids. The germline CDR1 and CDR2 sequences are SGHRS and YFSETQ. Trimming took off 4 bases at V and 4 bases at J, with 14 bases between the two ends. In DNA, the CDR3 is TGCGCCAGCAGCCCGATCGAGGGCCGCACCGGGGAGCTGTTTTTT. Its protein is CASSPIEGRTGELFF.

This clonotype was picked up one time. The genes are TRBV7-3 and TRBJ2-3; 10 bases line up with TRBD2. The germline CDR1 and CDR2 sequences are SGHTA and FQGTGA. The CDR3 length is 15 residues. The J segment lost 4 bases and the V segment lost 5 bases, leaving 6 bases of the junction unmatched. CDR3 protein: CASSATSGISDTQYF. CDR3 in DNA: TGTGCCAGCAGCGCCACTAGCGGGATATCAGATACGCAGTATTTT.

This clonotype was recorded at least ten times. This chain links TRBV4-1 with TRBJ2-1; D may correspond to TRBD1 or TRBD2 (5 bases each). Trimming cost V 1 base and J 8 bases, with 18 bases left between them. Germline CDR1 is MGHRA and CDR2 is YSYEKL. The CDR3 is 16 residues long. The CDR3 DNA reads TGCGCCAGCAGCCAAGCGGGGACCGCAATACAATATGAGCAGTTCTTC. It specifies CASSQAGTAIQYEQFF.

The chain couples TRBV2 to TRBJ2-2, with 13 bases aligning to TRBD2. The germline V gene has CDR1 SNHLY and CDR2 FYNNEI. The V and J ends lost 10 bases and 4 bases, in that order; junction bases with no gene match: 6. The CDR3 consists of 15 residues. As DNA, the CDR3 is TGTGCCACTAGAGGACTAGCGGGAGTCACCGGGGAGCTGTTTTTT. Its protein is CATRGLAGVTGELFF.

This clonotype was observed at least ten times. The genes are TRBV5-1 and TRBJ2-2, with 8 bases that match TRBD2. Germline CDR1 and CDR2: SGHRS and YFSETQ. CDR3 length: 15 residues. Trimming removed 2 bases from V and 3 bases from J; junction bases left unmatched: 3. Here the CDR3 reads CASSLLAVDTGELFF. For the CDR3, the DNA is TGCGCCAGCAGCTTACTAGCGGTAGACACCGGGGAGCTGTTTTTT.

The chain joins TRBV4-2 to TRBJ2-7, with D perhaps matching TRBD1 (6 bases). The CDR3 is 15 residues long. V was pared by 4 bases and J by 1 base, with 14 bases between. CDR1 and CDR2 (germline): LGHNA, YNFKEQ. The CDR3 loop is CASSPLGTNSYEQYF. The CDR3 region has the DNA TGTGCCAGCAGCCCTCTCGGGACAAATTCCTACGAGCAGTACTTC.

This clonotype occurred a few times. The chain's CDR3 is CASSFNPLAGYTF. CDR3 DNA: TGTGCCAGCAGTTTTAACCCTTTGGCTGGCTACACCTTC. V and J are TRBV12-3 or TRBV12-4 and TRBJ1-2, with unresolved D. The CDR3 totals 13 residues. Trimming left V 3 bases short and J 7 bases short, with 12 bases between.

This clonotype was picked up a small number of times. The chain employs TRBV29-1 and TRBJ1-1, with D possibly matching TRBD1 (6 bases). Per the germline V gene, CDR1 is SQVTM and CDR2 is ANQGSEA. V was shortened by 6 bases and J by 4 bases, with 15 bases between the two germline ends. The length of the CDR3 is 13 residues. CDR3 region: CSVRVGGRTEAFF. The CDR3, as DNA: TGCAGCGTCCGTGTGGGGGGGCGCACTGAAGCTTTCTTT.

This chain connects TRBV19 to TRBJ2-7; 10 positions match TRBD2. The trim removed 4 bases at V and 5 bases at J, leaving 5 bases unmatched. CDR1 and CDR2 (germline): LNHDA, SQIVND (reference sequence). The CDR3 length is 14 residues. The CDR3 DNA is TGTGCCAGTAGTAACCTAGCGGGAGCCCACGAGCAGTACTTC. Translating gives CASSNLAGAHEQYF.

This clonotype was seen only a few times. The chain joins TRBV29-1 to TRBJ2-1; D gene uncertain. The CDR3 loop spans 11 amino acids. CDR1 and CDR2 (germline): SQVTM, ANQGSEA. The V gene lost 4 bases and the J gene lost 10 bases, with 11 bases spanning the gap. The chain's CDR3 is CSVGDDTEQFF. The CDR3 DNA reads TGCAGCGTTGGTGACGACACAGAGCAGTTCTTC.

This clonotype was seen a few times. The genes are TRBV7-8 and TRBJ2-7, with 7 nucleotides matching TRBD2. V gave up 4 bases and J gave up 4 bases; unmatched junction bases: 10. Germline CDR1 is SGHVS and CDR2 is FQNEAQ. The CDR3 covers 15 residues. CDR3 loop: CASSYLGGGPYEQYF. The CDR3 nucleotides are TGTGCCAGCAGCTACTTGGGGGGAGGGCCGTACGAGCAGTACTTC.